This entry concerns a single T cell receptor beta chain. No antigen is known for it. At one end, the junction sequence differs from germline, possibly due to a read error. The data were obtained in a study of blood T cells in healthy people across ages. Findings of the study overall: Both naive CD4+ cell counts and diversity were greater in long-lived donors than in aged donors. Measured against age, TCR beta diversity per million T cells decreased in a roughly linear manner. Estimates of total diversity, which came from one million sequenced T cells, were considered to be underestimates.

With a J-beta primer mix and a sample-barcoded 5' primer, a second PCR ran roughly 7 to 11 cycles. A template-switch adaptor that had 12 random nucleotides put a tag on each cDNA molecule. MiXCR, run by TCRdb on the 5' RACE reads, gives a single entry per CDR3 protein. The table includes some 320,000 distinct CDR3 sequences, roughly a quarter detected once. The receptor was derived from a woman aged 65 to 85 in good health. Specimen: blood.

CDR3: CASSLRSQETLCF. CDR3 in DNA: TGTGCCAGCAGCTTAAGATCACAAGAGACCCTGTGCTTC. The chain couples TRBV7-3 to TRBJ2-5, with D unresolved. The CDR3 totals 13 residues. Germline-derived CDR1 and CDR2 are SGHTA and FQGTGA.